These 10 T cell receptor beta chains share one sample of origin, sequenced in a study of regulatory T cells in long-lasting Graves disease. Both iRepertoire HTBI primers and Arm-PCR of CDR3 regions were used to build the TCR beta libraries. TCRdb ran MiXCR on the multiplex PCR reads and lists one entry per CDR3 protein. The sample carries approximately 400,000 distinct CDR3 sequences, under 15% recorded once. Time point meaning: newly diagnosed GD, antithyroid drugs for less than 3 months. There was RNA extracted from PBMCs, and the TCR library was made from it. These same data were also listed under a study on T cells in Graves' hyperthyroidism and ophthalmopathy.

The material sequenced was peripheral blood mononuclear cells (PBMCs), taken at new diagnosis, from a patient treated with antithyroid drugs. These receptors were taken from a woman younger than 45 with Graves disease.

This clonotype was counted between two and nine times. The genes are TRBV29-1 and TRBJ1-2; 8 nucleotides match TRBD1. The CDR3 runs to 12 residues. The germline gives CDR1 SQVTM, CDR2 ANQGSEA. With 5 bases clipped from V and 6 bases from J, the junction kept 5 bases outside the gene matches. The chain's CDR3 is CSVQRTGHGYTF. The CDR3 region has the DNA TGCAGCGTTCAACGGACAGGGCATGGCTACACCTTC.

This clonotype was counted many times. The chain couples TRBV12-3 or TRBV12-4 to TRBJ1-5, with D perhaps matching TRBD1 (5 bases). Trimming removed 6 bases from V and 6 bases from J, with 15 bases in between. This CDR3 is 14 amino acids long. CDR3 region: CASSLGQGGQPQHF. In nucleotides, the CDR3 is TGTGCCAGCAGCTTGGGGCAGGGAGGTCAGCCCCAGCATTTT.

This clonotype was detected many times. The J gene is TRBJ1-1, the V gene TRBV29-1; 9 bases are shared with TRBD1. V shed 7 bases and J 0 bases; nucleotides not matched to a gene: 3. The V gene's germline CDR1 is SQVTM and CDR2 ANQGSEA. The CDR3 sequence is 13 residues long. Here the CDR3 DNA reads TGCAGCGCCTGGACAGGGGTGAACACTGAAGCTTTCTTT. Amino acids: CSAWTGVNTEAFF. Combining the CDR3 with reference TRBV29-1 and TRBJ1-1 gives the whole variable domain SAVISQKPSRDICQRGTSLTIQCQVDSQVTMMFWYRQQPGQSLTLIATANQGSEATYESGFVIDKFPISRPNLTFSTLTVSNMSPEDSSIYLCSAWTGVNTEAFFGQGTRLTVV.

There are many counts of this clonotype. The rearrangement uses TRBV6-1 and TRBJ2-5, with D perhaps assigned TRBD1 or TRBD2 (5 bases each). This CDR3 is 15 amino acids long. CDR1 and CDR2 (germline): MNHNS, SASEGT. Trimming left V 7 bases short and J 0 bases short, with 15 bases between. Written as DNA, the CDR3 is TGTGCCAGCACCACGGGGTGGGACGACCAAGAGACCCAGTACTTC. This encodes CASTTGWDDQETQYF.

This clonotype was recorded a few times. This sequence joins TRBV27 and TRBJ2-2; tentatively, D is TRBD1 or TRBD2 (5 bases each). Germline values: CDR1 MNHEY, CDR2 SMNVEV (reference sequence). Trimming removed 6 bases at V and 1 base at J, with 9 bases between. This CDR3 is built from 14 residues. This chain's CDR3 is CASSGAGNTGELFF. DNA of the CDR3: TGTGCCAGCAGCGGGGCAGGGAACACCGGGGAGCTGTTTTTT.

This clonotype was seen more than once but under ten times. This chain connects TRBV6-2 or TRBV6-3 to TRBJ2-5, with TRBD2 identical over 8 bases. Germline V lookup: CDR1 MNHEY, CDR2 SVGEGT. V trimming: 4 bases; J trimming: 8 bases; junction bases outside the gene matches: 6. The CDR3 is 13 amino acids. In DNA, the CDR3 is TGTGCCAGCAGTTCGACTAGCGTTGGTACCCAGTACTTC. This encodes CASSSTSVGTQYF.

This clonotype was picked up one time. A read error may explain this, as a much larger clone is one base away. Written as DNA, the CDR3 is TGTGCCAGCGGCTTAGGACGTCAAACCTACGAGCAGTACTTC. Its protein product is CASGLGRQTYEQYF. J is TRBJ2-7 and V is TRBV11-3; D call uncertain. CDR1 and CDR2 from the germline V gene are SGHNT and YENEEA. The CDR3 is 14 amino acids. Full variable domain (outside the CDR3, taken from reference TRBV11-3 and TRBJ2-7): EAGVVQSPRYKIIEKKQPVAFWCNPISGHNTLYWYLQNLGQGPELLIRYENEEAVDDSQLPKDRFSAERLKGVDSTLKIQPAELGDSAVYLCASGLGRQTYEQYFGPGTRLTVT.

With respect to this clonotype: Just one base apart from a much larger clone, this may be a read error. V is TRBV20-1 and J is TRBJ1-1; D uncertain. The CDR3 consists of 14 residues. Trimming removed 8 bases at V and 3 bases at J, with 19 bases between. Germline lookup yields CDR1 DFQATT and CDR2 SNEGSKA (reference sequence). CDR3 in DNA: TGCAGTACAAACGCAGGTTACGGGTACACTGAAGCTTTCTTT. Translating gives CSTNAGYGYTEAFF.

This clonotype was seen repeatedly, ten times or more. The genes are TRBV27 and TRBJ2-7; D assignment may be TRBD1 or TRBD2 (5 bases each). CDR1 MNHEY and CDR2 SMNVEV come from the germline V gene (reference sequence). The length of the CDR3 is 14 residues. Trimming shortened V by 5 bases and J by 7 bases, and 18 bases separated the two germline ends. The CDR3 spells CASSGSGTLLEQYF. The CDR3 region has the DNA TGTGCCAGCAGTGGATCAGGGACCCTCTTAGAGCAGTACTTC.

Only a few counts were recorded for this clonotype. This chain joins TRBV6-1 and TRBJ1-6; 7 bases fit TRBD1. The germline V gene has CDR1 MNHNS and CDR2 SASEGT. V was clipped by 6 bases and J by 2 bases; unmatched bases: 10. The CDR3 spans 17 residues. This CDR3 is CASSPRQGRTYNSPLHF. CDR3 sequence (DNA): TGTGCCAGCAGCCCAAGACAGGGCAGGACCTATAATTCACCCCTCCACTTT.